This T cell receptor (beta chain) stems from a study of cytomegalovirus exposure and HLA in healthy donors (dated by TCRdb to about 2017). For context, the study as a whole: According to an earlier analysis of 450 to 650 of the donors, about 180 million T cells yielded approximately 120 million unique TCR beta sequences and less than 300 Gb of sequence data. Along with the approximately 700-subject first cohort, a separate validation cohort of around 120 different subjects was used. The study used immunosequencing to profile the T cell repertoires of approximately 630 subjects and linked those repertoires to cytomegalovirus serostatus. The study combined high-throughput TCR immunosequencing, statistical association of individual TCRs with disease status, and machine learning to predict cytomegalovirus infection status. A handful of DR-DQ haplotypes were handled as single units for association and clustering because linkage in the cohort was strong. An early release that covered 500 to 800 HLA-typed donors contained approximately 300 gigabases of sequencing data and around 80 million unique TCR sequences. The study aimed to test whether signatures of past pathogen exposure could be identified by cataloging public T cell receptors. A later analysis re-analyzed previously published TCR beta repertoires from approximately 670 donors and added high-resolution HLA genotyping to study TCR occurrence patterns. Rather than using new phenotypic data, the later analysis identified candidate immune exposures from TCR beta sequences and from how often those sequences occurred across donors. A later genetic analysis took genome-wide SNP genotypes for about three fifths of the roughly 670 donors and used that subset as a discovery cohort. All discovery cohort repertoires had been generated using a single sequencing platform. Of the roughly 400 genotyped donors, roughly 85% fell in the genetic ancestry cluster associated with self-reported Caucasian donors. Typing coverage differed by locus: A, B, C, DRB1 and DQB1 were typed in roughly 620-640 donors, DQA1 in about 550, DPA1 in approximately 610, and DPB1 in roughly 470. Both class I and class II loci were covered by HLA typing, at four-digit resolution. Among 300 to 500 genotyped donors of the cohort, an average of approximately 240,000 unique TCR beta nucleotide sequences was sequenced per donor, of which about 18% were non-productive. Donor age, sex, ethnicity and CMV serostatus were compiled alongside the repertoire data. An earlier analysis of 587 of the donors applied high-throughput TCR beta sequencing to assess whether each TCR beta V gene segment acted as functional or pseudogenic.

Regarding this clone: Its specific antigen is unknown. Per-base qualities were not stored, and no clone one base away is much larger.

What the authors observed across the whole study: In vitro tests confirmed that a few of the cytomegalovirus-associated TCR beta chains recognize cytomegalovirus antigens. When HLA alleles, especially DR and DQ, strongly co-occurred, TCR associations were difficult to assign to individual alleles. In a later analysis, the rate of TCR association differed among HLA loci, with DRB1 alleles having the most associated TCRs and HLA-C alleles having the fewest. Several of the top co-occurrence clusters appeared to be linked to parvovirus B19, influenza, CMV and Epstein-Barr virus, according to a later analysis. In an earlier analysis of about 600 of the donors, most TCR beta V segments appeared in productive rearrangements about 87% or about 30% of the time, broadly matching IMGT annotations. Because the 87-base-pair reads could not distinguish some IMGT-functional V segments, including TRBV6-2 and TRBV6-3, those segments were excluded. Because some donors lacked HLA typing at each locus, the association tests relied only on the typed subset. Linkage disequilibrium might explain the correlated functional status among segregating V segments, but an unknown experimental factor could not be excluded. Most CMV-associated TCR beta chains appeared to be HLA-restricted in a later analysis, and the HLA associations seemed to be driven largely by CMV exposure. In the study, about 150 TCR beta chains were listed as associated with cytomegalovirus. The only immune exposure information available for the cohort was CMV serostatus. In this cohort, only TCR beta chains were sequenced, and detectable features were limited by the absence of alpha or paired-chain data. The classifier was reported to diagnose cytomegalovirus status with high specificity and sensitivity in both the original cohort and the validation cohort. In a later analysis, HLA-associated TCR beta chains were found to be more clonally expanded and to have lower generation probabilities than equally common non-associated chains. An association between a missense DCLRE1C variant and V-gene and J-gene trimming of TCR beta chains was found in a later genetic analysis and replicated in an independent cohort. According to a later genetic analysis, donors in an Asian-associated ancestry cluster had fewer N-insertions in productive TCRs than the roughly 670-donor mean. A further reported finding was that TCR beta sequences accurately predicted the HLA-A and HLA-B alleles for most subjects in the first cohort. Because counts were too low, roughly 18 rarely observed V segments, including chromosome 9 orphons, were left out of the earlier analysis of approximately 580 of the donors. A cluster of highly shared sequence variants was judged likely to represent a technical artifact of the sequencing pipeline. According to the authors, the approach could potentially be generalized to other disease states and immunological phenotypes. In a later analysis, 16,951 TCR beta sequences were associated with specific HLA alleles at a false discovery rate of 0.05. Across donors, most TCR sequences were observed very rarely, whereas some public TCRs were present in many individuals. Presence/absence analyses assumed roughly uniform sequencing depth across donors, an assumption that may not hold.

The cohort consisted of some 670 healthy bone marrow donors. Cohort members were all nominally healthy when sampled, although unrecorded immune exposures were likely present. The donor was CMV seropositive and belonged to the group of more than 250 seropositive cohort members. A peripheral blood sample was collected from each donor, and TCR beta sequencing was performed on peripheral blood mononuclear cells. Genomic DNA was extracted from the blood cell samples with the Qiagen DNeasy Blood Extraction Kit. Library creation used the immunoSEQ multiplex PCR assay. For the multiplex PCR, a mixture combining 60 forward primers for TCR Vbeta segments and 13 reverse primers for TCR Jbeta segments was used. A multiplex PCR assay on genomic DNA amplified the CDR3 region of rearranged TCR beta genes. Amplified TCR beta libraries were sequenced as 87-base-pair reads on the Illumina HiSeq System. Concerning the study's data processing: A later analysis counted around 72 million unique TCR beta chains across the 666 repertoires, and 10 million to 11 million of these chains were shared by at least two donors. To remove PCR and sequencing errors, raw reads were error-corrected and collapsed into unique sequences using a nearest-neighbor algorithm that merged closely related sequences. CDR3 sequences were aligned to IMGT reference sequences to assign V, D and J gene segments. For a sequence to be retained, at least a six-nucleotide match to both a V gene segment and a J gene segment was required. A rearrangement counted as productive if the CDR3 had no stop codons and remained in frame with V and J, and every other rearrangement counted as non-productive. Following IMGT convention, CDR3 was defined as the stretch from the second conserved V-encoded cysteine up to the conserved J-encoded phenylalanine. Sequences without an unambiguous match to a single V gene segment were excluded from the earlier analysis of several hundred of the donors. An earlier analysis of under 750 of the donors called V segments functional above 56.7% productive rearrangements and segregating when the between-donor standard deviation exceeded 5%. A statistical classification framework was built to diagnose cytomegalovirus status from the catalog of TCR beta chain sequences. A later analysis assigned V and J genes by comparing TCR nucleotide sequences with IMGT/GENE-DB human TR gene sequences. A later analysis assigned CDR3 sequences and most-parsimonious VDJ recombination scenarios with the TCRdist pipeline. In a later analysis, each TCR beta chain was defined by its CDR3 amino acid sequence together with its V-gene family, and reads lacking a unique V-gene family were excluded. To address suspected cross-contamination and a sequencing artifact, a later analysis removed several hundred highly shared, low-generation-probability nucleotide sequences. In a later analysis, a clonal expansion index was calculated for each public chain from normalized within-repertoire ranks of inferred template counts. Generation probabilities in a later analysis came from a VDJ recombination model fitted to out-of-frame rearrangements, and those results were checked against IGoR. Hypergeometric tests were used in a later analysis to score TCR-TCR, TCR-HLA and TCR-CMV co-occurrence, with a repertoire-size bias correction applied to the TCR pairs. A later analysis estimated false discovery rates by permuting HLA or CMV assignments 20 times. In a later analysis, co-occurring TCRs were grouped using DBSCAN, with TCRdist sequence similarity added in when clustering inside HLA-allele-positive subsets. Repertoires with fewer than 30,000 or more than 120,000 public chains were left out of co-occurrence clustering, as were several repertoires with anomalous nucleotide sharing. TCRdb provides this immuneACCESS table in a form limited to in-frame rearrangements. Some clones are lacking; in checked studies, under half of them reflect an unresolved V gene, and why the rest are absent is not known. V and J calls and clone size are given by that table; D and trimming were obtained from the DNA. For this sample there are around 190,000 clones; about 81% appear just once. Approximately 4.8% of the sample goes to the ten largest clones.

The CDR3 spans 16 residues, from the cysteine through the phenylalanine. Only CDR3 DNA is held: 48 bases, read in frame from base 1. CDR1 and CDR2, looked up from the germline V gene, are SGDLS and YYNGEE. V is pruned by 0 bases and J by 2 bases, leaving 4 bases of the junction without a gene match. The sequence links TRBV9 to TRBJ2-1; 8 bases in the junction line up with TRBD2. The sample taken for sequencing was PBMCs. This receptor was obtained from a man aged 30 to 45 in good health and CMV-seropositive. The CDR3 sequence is CASSVAGRGAYNEQFF. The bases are TGTGCCAGCAGCGTAGCCGGGCGGGGGGCCTACAATGAGCAGTTCTTC. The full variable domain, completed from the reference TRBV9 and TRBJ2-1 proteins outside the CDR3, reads DSGVTQTPKHLITATGQRVTLRCSPRSGDLSVYWYQQSLDQGLQFLIQYYNGEERAKGNILERFSAQQFPDLHSELNLSSLELGDSALYFCASSVAGRGAYNEQFFGPGTRLTVL.